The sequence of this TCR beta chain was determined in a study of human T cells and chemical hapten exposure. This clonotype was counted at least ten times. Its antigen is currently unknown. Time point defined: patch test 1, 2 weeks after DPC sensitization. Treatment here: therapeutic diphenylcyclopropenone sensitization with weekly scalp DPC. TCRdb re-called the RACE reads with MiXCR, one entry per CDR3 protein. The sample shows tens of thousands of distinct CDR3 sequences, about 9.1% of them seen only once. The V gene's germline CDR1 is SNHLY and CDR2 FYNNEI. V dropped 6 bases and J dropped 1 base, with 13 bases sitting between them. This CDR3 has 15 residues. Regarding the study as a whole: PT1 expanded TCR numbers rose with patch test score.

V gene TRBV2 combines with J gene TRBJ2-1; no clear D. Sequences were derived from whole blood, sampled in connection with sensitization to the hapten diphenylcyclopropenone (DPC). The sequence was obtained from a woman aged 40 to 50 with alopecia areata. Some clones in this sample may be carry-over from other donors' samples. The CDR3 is CASSSRPQSYNEQFF. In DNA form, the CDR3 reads TGTGCCAGCAGCTCTCGTCCCCAATCCTACAATGAGCAGTTCTTC.